The clone carrying this T cell receptor (beta chain) was seen only once. The antigen remains unidentified. The data belong to a study of shared clonotypes between healthy human individuals. About the study: The cohort comprised a couple of women and a few men. Their ages spanned 18 to 49 years. Study-wide findings and caveats: A few donors shared 5% to 5.5% of their naive CD4 clonotypes. Researchers sampled only blood; tissue repertoires likely differ.

In the study's own analysis: Filtering differed, since immunoSEQ gave only junction sequences and no quality scores. Only in-frame clones appear in the TCRdb table, and some are missing; sequencing was by immunoSEQ multiplex PCR. That table supplies the V and J calls and clone size; D and trimming were determined from the DNA. Among nearly 600,000 clones listed, about 95% were seen once. CD45RO-negative, CCR7-positively selected cells formed the naive CD8 fraction, excluding terminally differentiated effector memory CD45RA+ cells. Germline CDR1 SGHVS, CDR2 FNYEAQ. Trimming left V 5 bases short and J 4 bases short, with 15 bases between. The CDR3 sequence is 14 residues long.

The chain is built from TRBV7-6 and TRBJ2-7; a weak D match, TRBD2 (6 bases). The sequence came from a woman in her 30s in good health. Input material: naive CD8+ T cells sorted from blood. Here the CDR3 reads CASSVRDLPYEQYF. CDR3 DNA: TGTGCCAGCAGCGTCCGGGACTTACCGTACGAGCAGTACTTC.